This TCR beta chain was identified in a study of regulatory T cells in long-lasting Graves disease. Regarding the study as a whole: Persistent disease showed a preference for TRBV28, TRBJ1-2 and TRBJ2-5. Small sample size may have lowered accuracy.

Sequencing libraries for TCR beta were prepared with iRepertoire HTBI primers and Arm-PCR of CDR3 regions. Each CDR3 protein gets one entry after TCRdb re-called the multiplex PCR reads with MiXCR. In the table there are approximately 400,000 distinct CDR3 sequences, 15% of which are singletons. Time point given: newly diagnosed GD, antithyroid drugs for less than 3 months. Construction of the TCR library relied on RNA isolated from PBMCs. The CDR3 has 15 amino acids. The V end was cut by 5 bases, the J end by 7 bases, with 18 bases between. Germline loops: CDR1 MGHRA, CDR2 YSYEKL. This clonotype was counted between two and nine times. Antigen specificity is unknown. This sample was also put to use in a study of T cells in Graves' hyperthyroidism and ophthalmopathy. That work states: Most expanded thyroid clonotypes above 0.001 recurred in blood.

The chain couples TRBV4-1 to TRBJ1-5; D gene uncertain. The receptor comes from a woman in her thirties or forties with Graves disease. The source material was peripheral blood mononuclear cells (PBMCs), sampled at new diagnosis, from a patient treated with antithyroid drugs. The CDR3 region has the DNA TGCGCCAGCAGCTCCCCATTTCCCCCGTGGCAGCCCCAGCATTTT. Protein product: CASSSPFPPWQPQHF.